The following is a T cell receptor (beta chain) sequence with its context. The data were obtained in a study of blood T cell repertoires in COVID-19. Whole-study context: The United States, Italy and Spain provided the acute and convalescent COVID-19 samples. T cells, B-cell-depleted T cells, or PBMCs supplied cDNA or gDNA.

Methods used by the authors: Reference gene primer amplification gave nucleated cell count estimates. Profiling relied on immunoSEQ multiplex PCR, and the TCRdb table lists in-frame clones only, not all of them. That table supplies the V and J calls and clone size; D and trimming were determined from the DNA. The sample carries about 340,000 clones, around four fifths recorded once. This CDR3 comprises 15 residues. Germline-derived CDR1 and CDR2 are SGHDN and FVKESK. V was pared by 6 bases and J by 3 bases, with 8 bases of the junction left unmatched. Input material: peripheral blood. The chain recombines TRBV14 with TRBJ2-3, with 8 bases lining up with TRBD1. This receptor was obtained from a man aged 30 to 39 with active or convalescent COVID-19. This chain's CDR3 is CASRYQGASTDTQYF. CDR3 DNA: TGTGCCAGCAGGTACCAGGGGGCGTCAACAGATACGCAGTATTTT.